This paragraph reports one T cell receptor beta chain. These data come from a study of control samples from healthy donors and cancer patients. The table came from immunoSEQ multiplex PCR; TCRdb's copy has only in-frame clones and leaves some out. The sample has 200,000 or so clones, 91% seen once. The sequencing input was blood. This TCR derives from a man under 40 in good health.

CDR3 protein: CASSQGATGNYGYTF. For the CDR3, the DNA is TGCGCCAGCAGCCAAGGGGCCACAGGGAACTATGGCTACACCTTC. The genes are TRBV4-1 and TRBJ1-2; D possibly corresponds to TRBD1 (6 bases). This CDR3 region has 15 residues. Germline CDR1 MGHRA, CDR2 YSYEKL. V was cut by 1 base and J by 2 bases, with 11 bases left in between.